These 26 T cell receptor beta chains originate from one sample sequenced in a study of cytomegalovirus exposure and HLA in healthy donors. PCR used 60 Vbeta primers and 13 Jbeta primers. The repertoire was sequenced with immunoSEQ multiplex PCR; TCRdb's copy has only in-frame clones and lacks some. The sample lists about 100,000 clones; roughly 70% were seen once. Sample: PBMCs. The receptors shown here come from a woman under 30 in good health and CMV-seropositive.

V gene TRBV10-3 combines with J gene TRBJ2-7; 10 positions agree with TRBD2. Germline CDR1 is ENHRY and CDR2 is SYGVKD. With 4 bases clipped from V and 5 bases from J, the junction kept 8 bases outside the gene matches. CDR3 size: 15 residues. CDR3 sequence (DNA): TGTGCCATCAGTGGGTCTAGCGGGAGCGGGGACGAGCAGTACTTC. Translating it yields CAISGSSGSGDEQYF.

This chain uses TRBV5-1 with TRBJ2-3; 13 bases match TRBD2. Germline assignment: CDR1 SGHRS and CDR2 YFSETQ. The CDR3 consists of 15 residues. V was clipped by 4 bases and J by 3 bases; unmatched bases: 2. The CDR3 DNA is TGCGCCAGCAGCCTGACTAGCGGGAGGACAGATACGCAGTATTTT. This translates into CASSLTSGRTDTQYF.

The chain joins TRBV5-4 to TRBJ2-3; 8 bases fit TRBD1. With 0 bases clipped from V and 5 bases from J, the junction kept 5 bases outside the gene matches. Per the germline V gene, CDR1 is SGHNT and CDR2 is YYREEE (reference sequence). The CDR3 is 15 residues long. CDR3 in amino acids: CASSLGGQGRDTQYF. DNA for the CDR3: TGTGCCAGCAGCTTGGGCGGACAGGGCAGAGATACGCAGTATTTT.

This chain joins TRBV4-1 and TRBJ2-7; 8 positions match TRBD2. The CDR3 consists of 16 residues. The germline CDR1 and CDR2 sequences are MGHRA and YSYEKL. Trimming removed 0 bases from V and 5 bases from J; junction bases left unmatched: 9. CDR3 protein: CASSQDNSGRTHEQYF. The CDR3 DNA is TGCGCCAGCAGCCAAGATAACAGCGGGAGAACCCACGAGCAGTACTTC.

The CDR3 region has the DNA TGTGCCAGCGGAGAGGAGCGCAATGAGCAGTTCTTC. Translation: CASGEERNEQFF. The J gene is TRBJ2-1, the V gene TRBV2; D ambiguous. This CDR3 spans 12 amino acids. Germline-derived CDR1 and CDR2 are SNHLY and FYNNEI. Trimming pared 8 bases from V and 6 bases from J, leaving 11 bases between.

The chain couples TRBV10-3 to TRBJ2-1; 7 positions agree with TRBD2. V lost 11 bases to trimming and J lost 10 bases; unmatched junction nucleotides: 14. The length of the CDR3 is 13 residues. Germline V lookup: CDR1 ENHRY, CDR2 SYGVKD. CDR3 nucleotide sequence: TGTGCCGTCCTCCCGGGGGGAGCTGAGGAGCAGTTCTTC. Amino acid sequence: CAVLPGGAEEQFF.

The rearrangement joins TRBV7-6 to TRBJ2-7, with D hard to call. The germline V and J ends were trimmed by 2 bases and 0 bases, with 8 bases remaining between them. This CDR3 spans 14 amino acids. From germline, CDR1 is SGHVS and CDR2 FNYEAQ. Here the CDR3 DNA reads TGTGCCAGCAGCTTATCCCAGGCCTCCTACGAGCAGTACTTC. It translates to CASSLSQASYEQYF.

This clone was picked up one time. This rearrangement joins TRBV5-1 to TRBJ2-5; 7 bases are a match to TRBD2. The trim removed 0 bases at V and 4 bases at J, leaving 3 bases unmatched. CDR3 length: 14 residues. Germline CDR1 is SGHRS and CDR2 is YFSETQ. The CDR3 coding sequence is TGCGCCAGCAGCTTGGCGGGAGGTCGAGAGACCCAGTACTTC. Translation: CASSLAGGRETQYF.

Remarks on this clone: The same CDR3 also results from other DNA sequences found in this sample. The chain links TRBV29-1 to TRBJ2-5; 10 bases match TRBD2. Germline V gene lookup returns CDR1 SQVTM and CDR2 ANQGSEA. CDR3 length: 12 amino acids. V lost 6 bases to trimming and J lost 5 bases; unmatched junction nucleotides: 3. The CDR3 DNA is TGCAGCGTCCTTAGCGGGGGGGAGACCCAGTACTTC. Translated, it gives CSVLSGGETQYF.

This sequence joins TRBV7-2 and TRBJ1-5; D may be TRBD1 (6 bases). Germline CDR1 is SGHTA and CDR2 is FQGNSA. V lost 5 bases to trimming and J lost 8 bases, with 16 bases between them. CDR3 size: 14 residues. The CDR3 coding sequence is TGTGCCAGCAGCCTACAGGGCCTAGGGGAGCCCCAGCATTTT. Translated, it gives CASSLQGLGEPQHF.

This clone showed up just once. This chain joins TRBV7-9 and TRBJ2-7; 7 nucleotides agree with TRBD2. Germline V gives CDR1 SEHNR, CDR2 FQNEAQ (reference sequence). The CDR3 extends over 15 amino acids. J gave up 0 bases and V 2 bases, and 4 bases lay outside the gene matches. As DNA, the CDR3 is TGTGCCAGCAGCTTACGGGGGGAGTTCTCCTACGAGCAGTACTTC. Translated: CASSLRGEFSYEQYF.

Note on this clone: The sample carries other DNA sequences with the same CDR3. The chain employs TRBV15 and TRBJ2-5; possibly TRBD1 for D (6 bases). V was shortened by 5 bases and J by 1 base, with 11 bases between the two germline ends. The CDR3 extends over 14 amino acids. Germline assignment: CDR1 LNHNV and CDR2 YYDKDF (reference sequence). CDR3 nucleotides: TGTGCCACCAGCCGAACAGGGTTCCAAGAGACCCAGTACTTC. Translated, it gives CATSRTGFQETQYF.

This clone was counted a single time. The chain links TRBV27 to TRBJ2-2; 10 nucleotides line up with TRBD2. CDR3 length: 15 amino acids. The J segment lost 4 bases and the V segment lost 8 bases, leaving 7 bases of the junction unmatched. Looked up from germline, CDR1 is MNHEY and CDR2 is SMNVEV (reference sequence). The CDR3 reads CASRSGRAGTGELFF. In DNA, the CDR3 is TGTGCCAGCCGAAGCGGGAGGGCTGGCACCGGGGAGCTGTTTTTT.

The V call is TRBV28, the J call TRBJ1-2; D gene uncertain. Trimming shortened V by 6 bases and J by 7 bases, and 15 bases separated the two germline ends. The germline gives CDR1 MDHEN, CDR2 SYDVKM. The CDR3 sequence is 13 residues long. The CDR3: CASSPPGGFGYTF. The CDR3 DNA is TGTGCCAGCAGCCCCCCCGGAGGTTTTGGCTACACCTTC.

The V call is TRBV30, the J call TRBJ1-4; 7 positions match TRBD1. Germline CDR1 and CDR2: GTSNPN and SVGIG (reference sequence). Trimming removed 2 bases from V and 7 bases from J; junction bases left unmatched: 4. The CDR3 extends over 13 amino acids. The CDR3 loop reads CAWSTGVGEKLFF. CDR3 nucleotides: TGTGCCTGGAGTACAGGGGTGGGTGAAAAACTGTTTTTT.

The CDR3 protein is CASSLGLWPSDEQFF. DNA of the CDR3: TGTGCCAGCAGCTTAGGACTATGGCCGTCGGATGAGCAGTTCTTC. The V and J genes are TRBV7-9 and TRBJ2-1; maybe TRBD2 (5 bases). Deletions cut 1 base from V and 8 bases from J, with 15 bases between. Germline assignment: CDR1 SEHNR and CDR2 FQNEAQ (reference sequence). This CDR3 is built from 15 residues.

V and J are TRBV7-6 and TRBJ1-1; D unclear. This CDR3 has 13 residues. From germline, CDR1 is SGHVS and CDR2 FNYEAQ. The V end lost 5 bases, the J end lost 1 base, and 8 bases lay between the germline ends. CDR3 bases: TGTGCCAGCAGCCGAGACACGAACACTGAAGCTTTCTTT. It translates to CASSRDTNTEAFF.

The J gene is TRBJ2-3, the V gene TRBV15; perhaps TRBD2 as D (6 bases). The CDR3 has 15 amino acids. V gave up 8 bases and J gave up 0 bases, with 15 bases separating them. Germline V gene sequence: CDR1 LNHNV, CDR2 YYDKDF (reference sequence). The CDR3: CATGGYRSSTDTQYF. The CDR3 DNA is TGTGCCACCGGGGGGTATCGGTCTAGCACAGATACGCAGTATTTT. The variable domain in full, completed from reference TRBV15 and TRBJ2-3, reads DAMVIQNPRYQVTQFGKPVTLSCSQTLNHNVMYWYQQKSSQAPKLLFHYYDKDFNNEADTPDNFQSRRPNTSFCFLDIRSPGLGDTAMYLCATGGYRSSTDTQYFGPGTRLTVL.

This CDR3 is CAWSVRGGGQPQHF. The CDR3 bases are TGTGCCTGGAGTGTACGTGGGGGCGGTCAGCCCCAGCATTTT. The chain has TRBV30 and TRBJ1-5, with a possible D match to TRBD1 (6 bases). The V end lost 0 bases, the J end lost 6 bases, and 12 bases lay between the germline ends. The CDR3 totals 14 residues. The germline CDR1 and CDR2 sequences are GTSNPN and SVGIG (reference sequence).

This clone came up once. V gene TRBV2 combines with J gene TRBJ1-5; tentatively, D is TRBD1 (5 bases). Germline V gene lookup returns CDR1 SNHLY and CDR2 FYNNEI. Trimming left V 6 bases short and J 5 bases short, with 11 bases between. This CDR3 is built from 13 residues. This CDR3 reads CASRATGDQPQHF. DNA of the CDR3: TGTGCCAGCAGGGCAACAGGAGATCAGCCCCAGCATTTT.

This clone was seen just once. V gene TRBV19 combines with J gene TRBJ1-1; D not certain. Germline loops: CDR1 LNHDA, CDR2 SQIVND (reference sequence). The V gene lost 0 bases and the J gene lost 4 bases, with 12 bases spanning the gap. The CDR3 has 15 amino acids. The CDR3 region is CASSIDPLEGTEAFF. The CDR3 DNA follows: TGTGCCAGTAGTATAGACCCACTAGAGGGCACTGAAGCTTTCTTT.

By share, this clone ranks as medium-sized (0.01 to 0.1%). The chain couples TRBV9 to TRBJ1-5; no clear D gene. V lost 4 bases, J lost 0 bases, and 8 bases lay in between. The germline gives CDR1 SGDLS, CDR2 YYNGEE. The CDR3 runs to 14 residues. The CDR3 protein is CASSTQDSNQPQHF. The DNA for the CDR3 is TGTGCCAGCAGCACCCAGGATAGCAATCAGCCCCAGCATTTT.

V gene TRBV10-3 combines with J gene TRBJ2-1, with 8 bases identical to TRBD2. The CDR3 runs 15 residues. The germline V gene encodes CDR1 ENHRY and CDR2 SYGVKD. V trimming: 2 bases; J trimming: 5 bases; junction bases outside the gene matches: 5. The CDR3 sequence: CAISEGLANNNEQFF. The CDR3 coding sequence is TGTGCCATCAGTGAGGGACTAGCCAACAACAATGAGCAGTTCTTC.

The gene calls are TRBV9 and TRBJ2-3; D not certain. There are 16 residues in the CDR3. Between the trimmed V and J ends, which lost 3 bases and 1 base, there was a span of 15 bases. Germline lookup yields CDR1 SGDLS and CDR2 YYNGEE. CDR3 in amino acids: CASSAQASERTDTQYF. The CDR3 nucleotides read TGTGCCAGCAGCGCACAAGCAAGCGAGCGCACAGATACGCAGTATTTT.

The chain employs TRBV6-5 and TRBJ1-1; D is perhaps TRBD1 (5 bases). CDR3 size: 15 residues. V lost 4 bases, J lost 1 base, and 13 bases lay in between. Germline V lookup: CDR1 MNHEY, CDR2 SVGAGI. In DNA form, the CDR3 reads TGTGCCAGCAGTTCCTGGGGGAGGGAGAACACTGAAGCTTTCTTT. Its protein product is CASSSWGRENTEAFF.

This clone is judged medium-sized. The chain uses TRBV6-1 and TRBJ1-4; D might be TRBD1 (5 bases). The CDR3 consists of 15 residues. Germline-derived CDR1 and CDR2 are MNHNS and SASEGT. Trimming cost V 5 bases and J 5 bases, with 15 bases left between them. The CDR3 bases are TGTGCCAGCAGTCTGTTCGGGACTTCAAATGAAAAACTGTTTTTT. This codes for CASSLFGTSNEKLFF.